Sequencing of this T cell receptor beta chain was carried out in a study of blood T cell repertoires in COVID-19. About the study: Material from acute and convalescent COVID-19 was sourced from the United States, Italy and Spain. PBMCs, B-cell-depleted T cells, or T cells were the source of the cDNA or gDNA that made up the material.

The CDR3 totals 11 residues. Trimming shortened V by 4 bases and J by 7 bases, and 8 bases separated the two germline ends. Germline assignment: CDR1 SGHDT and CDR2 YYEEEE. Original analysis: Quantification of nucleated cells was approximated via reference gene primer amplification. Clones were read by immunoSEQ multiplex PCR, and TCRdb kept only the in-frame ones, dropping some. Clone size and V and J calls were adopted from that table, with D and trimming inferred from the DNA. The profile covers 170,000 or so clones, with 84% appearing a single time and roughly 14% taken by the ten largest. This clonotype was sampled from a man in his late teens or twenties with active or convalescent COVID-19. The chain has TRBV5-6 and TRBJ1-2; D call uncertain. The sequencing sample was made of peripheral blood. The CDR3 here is CASSGPGGYTF. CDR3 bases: TGTGCCAGCAGCGGTCCGGGTGGCTACACCTTC. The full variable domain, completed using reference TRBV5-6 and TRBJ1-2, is DAGVTQSPTHLIKTRGQQVTLRCSPKSGHDTVSWYQQALGQGPQFIFQYYEEEERQRGNFPDRFSGHQFPNYSSELNVNALLLGDSALYLCASSGPGGYTFGSGTRLTVV.